Below, 9 T cell receptor beta chains from the same sample are listed, as sequenced in a study of blood T cell repertoires in COVID-19. Produced via immunoSEQ multiplex PCR; TCRdb's table is partial and in-frame only. The table includes around 310,000 clones, almost 90% detected once. The sequenced material came from peripheral blood. The receptors stem from a woman in her forties with COVID-19, enrolled during active disease.

This clone was detected once. The chain links TRBV7-9 to TRBJ2-7; TRBD1 matches 9 bases. The V gene end was trimmed by 6 bases and the J gene end by 3 bases; junction bases not matched to a gene: 9. CDR1 is SEHNR, CDR2 FQNEAQ, per germline (reference sequence). This CDR3 region has 15 residues. The CDR3 DNA follows: TGTGCCAGCAGACCTACCGGGACAGGGAGCTACGAGCAGTACTTC. Protein sequence: CASRPTGTGSYEQYF.

This chain uses TRBV18 with TRBJ1-1, with D maybe TRBD1 (6 bases). This CDR3 is built from 14 residues. Trimming removed 2 bases from V and 1 base from J, with 8 bases in between. Germline V gene lookup returns CDR1 KGHSH and CDR2 LQKENI. The CDR3 protein is CASSPVGGNTEAFF. CDR3 DNA: TGTGCCAGCTCACCAGTAGGGGGGAACACTGAAGCTTTCTTT. Using reference TRBV18 and TRBJ1-1 for the parts outside the CDR3, the full variable domain is NAGVMQNPRHLVRRRGQEARLRCSPMKGHSHVYWYRQLPEEGLKFMVYLQKENIIDESGMPKERFSAEFPKEGPSILRIQQVVRGDSAAYFCASSPVGGNTEAFFGQGTRLTVV.

The chain employs TRBV5-1 and TRBJ2-5; 13 bases fit TRBD2. Germline lookup yields CDR1 SGHRS and CDR2 YFSETQ. The V and J ends lost 4 bases and 5 bases, in that order; junction bases with no gene match: 8. The CDR3 runs to 16 residues. The CDR3: CASSTGLAGVRETQYF. In nucleotides, the CDR3 is TGCGCCAGCAGCACCGGACTAGCGGGAGTTCGCGAGACCCAGTACTTC.

The rearrangement uses TRBV27 and TRBJ1-5; the D gene is possibly TRBD1 (6 bases). Germline CDR1 reads MNHEY; CDR2 reads SMNVEV (reference sequence). Trimming took 4 bases from V and 4 from J, leaving 17 bases between them. This CDR3 spans 16 amino acids. The CDR3 coding sequence is TGTGCCAGCAGTTCCACCCCGGGCACAGGGAATCAGCCCCAGCATTTT. Translation: CASSSTPGTGNQPQHF.

The V call is TRBV28, the J call TRBJ2-5; the D is unclear. The CDR3 is 12 residues long. V lost 5 bases and J lost 2, with 6 bases in between. Looked up from germline, CDR1 is MDHEN and CDR2 is SYDVKM. The CDR3 here is CASSQTQETQYF. The DNA for the CDR3 is TGTGCCAGCAGTCAGACTCAAGAGACCCAGTACTTC.

This chain uses TRBV7-2 with TRBJ1-2, with D possibly TRBD1 on 5 matching bases. Trimming left V 5 bases short and J 3 bases short, with 16 bases between. CDR3 length: 15 residues. The germline CDR1 and CDR2 sequences are SGHTA and FQGNSA. The CDR3 nucleotides are TGTGCCAGCAGCCGGGCGGGGGGAACTGACTATGGCTACACCTTC. Its protein product is CASSRAGGTDYGYTF.

The J gene is TRBJ1-2, the V gene TRBV30; D call uncertain. The CDR3 has 12 amino acids. Germline loops: CDR1 GTSNPN, CDR2 SVGIG (reference sequence). V lost 0 bases and J lost 7, with 9 bases in between. The CDR3 coding sequence is TGTGCCTGGAGTGTATCCGAGGGTGGCTACACCTTC. This codes for CAWSVSEGGYTF.

In its sample, this clone was seen once. The chain combines TRBV5-4 with TRBJ2-3; D gene uncertain. CDR3 length equals 13 residues. Trimming removed 9 bases at V and 4 bases at J, with 15 bases between. Germline V gene sequence: CDR1 SGHNT, CDR2 YYREEE (reference sequence). The CDR3 loop reads CATHLGPPDTQYF. The DNA for the CDR3 is TGTGCCACCCATCTCGGTCCCCCAGATACGCAGTATTTT.

The rearrangement uses TRBV28 and TRBJ1-3, with a tentative D call TRBD1 (6 bases). Germline loops: CDR1 MDHEN, CDR2 SYDVKM. V was clipped by 6 bases and J by 4 bases, with 10 bases between them. CDR3 length equals 13 residues. CDR3 bases: TGTGCCAGCAGCCGGGACAACGGAAACACCATATATTTT. It translates to CASSRDNGNTIYF.